This passage covers 20 T cell receptor beta chains from one sample sequenced in a study of T cells in narcolepsy. The protocol was immunoSEQ multiplex PCR, while the TCRdb copy is restricted to in-frame clones and leaves out a portion. In the table there are 35,000 to 40,000 clones, around 85% of which are singletons. Sequences were obtained from CD45RA- memory CD4+ T cells from PBMCs. These TCRs come from a human donor with narcolepsy.

This clone has just a few counts. This sequence joins TRBV18 and TRBJ2-5; 11 bases agree with TRBD2. Germline V gene sequence: CDR1 KGHSH, CDR2 LQKENI. After removal of 4 bases from V and 1 base from J, the junction contained 5 bases not matched to a gene. The length of the CDR3 is 16 residues. The CDR3: CASSLTSGGGQETQYF. The CDR3 bases are TGTGCCAGCTCACTTACTAGCGGGGGCGGCCAAGAGACCCAGTACTTC.

The chain carries TRBV6-1 and TRBJ2-3, with D tentatively TRBD2 (5 bases). Deletions cut 5 bases from V and 7 bases from J, with 10 bases between. From germline, CDR1 is MNHNS and CDR2 SASEGT. CDR3 length: 12 residues. CDR3 protein: CASSSGLNTQYF. CDR3 coding DNA: TGTGCCAGCAGTAGCGGCCTGAATACGCAGTATTTT.

CDR3 protein: CASSWGGHQPQHF. The CDR3 bases are TGTGCCAGTAGTTGGGGGGGCCATCAGCCCCAGCATTTT. The gene calls are TRBV19 and TRBJ1-5; D possibly corresponds to TRBD1 (6 bases). V lost 5 bases to trimming and J lost 5 bases, with 10 bases between them. This CDR3 has 13 residues. Germline V gene sequence: CDR1 LNHDA, CDR2 SQIVND (reference sequence).

The sample holds one count of this clone. The chain joins TRBV11-2 to TRBJ1-3, with a possible D match to TRBD1 (5 bases). The CDR3 extends over 14 amino acids. V lost 1 base and J lost 3, with 7 bases in between. Germline-derived CDR1 and CDR2 are SGHAT and FQNNGV. CDR3 bases: TGTGCCAGCAGCTTAGTAGACAGTGGAAACACCATATATTTT. Translating it yields CASSLVDSGNTIYF.

The table lists this clone with a count of one. The chain uses TRBV4-3 and TRBJ2-7; possible D gene TRBD1, 6 bases. The CDR3 is made up of 15 amino acids. V gave up 0 bases and J gave up 3 bases, with 12 bases separating them. Germline CDR1 and CDR2: LGHNA and YSLEER. In nucleotides, the CDR3 is TGCGCCAGCAGCCAAGATCGTAACAGGGTCTACGAGCAGTACTTC. Amino acids: CASSQDRNRVYEQYF.

CDR3 bases: TGCGCCAGCAGTGAGTCGAATGGCGGCGGACTCTTAGAACCACATAATTCACCCCTCCACTTT. Translation gives CASSESNGGGLLEPHNSPLHF. This chain connects TRBV10-1 to TRBJ1-6; D gene ambiguous. This CDR3 region has 21 residues. The germline CDR1 and CDR2 sequences are WNHNN and SYGVQD (reference sequence). V shed 0 bases and J shed 5 bases, with 26 bases lying between them.

The chain links TRBV5-4 to TRBJ1-2; 7 nucleotides match TRBD1. The trim removed 0 bases at V and 4 bases at J, leaving 6 bases unmatched. CDR3 length: 15 residues. Per the germline V gene, CDR1 is SGHNT and CDR2 is YYREEE (reference sequence). This chain's CDR3 is CASSLAGGGGYGYTF. CDR3 in DNA: TGTGCCAGCAGCTTGGCAGGAGGGGGCGGCTATGGCTACACCTTC.

This chain uses TRBV5-1 with TRBJ1-2; 10 nucleotides line up with TRBD1. CDR1 and CDR2 from the germline V gene are SGHRS and YFSETQ. The CDR3 covers 14 residues. The J segment lost 9 bases and the V segment lost 4 bases, leaving 9 bases of the junction unmatched. CDR3 region: CASSPGQGRDSYTF. CDR3 DNA sequence: TGCGCCAGCAGCCCGGGACAGGGGCGTGATAGCTACACCTTC.

The V call is TRBV4-3, the J call TRBJ1-2; D is unclear. Germline values: CDR1 LGHNA, CDR2 YSLEER. The CDR3 is made up of 14 amino acids. Trimming pared 4 bases from V and 5 bases from J, leaving 14 bases between. The CDR3 DNA sequence: TGCGCCAGCAGCCCCCGGATCGGAGGGTATGGCTACACCTTC. This encodes CASSPRIGGYGYTF.

The J gene is TRBJ1-1, the V gene TRBV7-9; D is possibly TRBD1 (6 bases). Germline V lookup: CDR1 SEHNR, CDR2 FQNEAQ (reference sequence). Trimming removed 4 bases from V and 4 bases from J, with 13 bases in between. The CDR3 is 14 amino acids. The CDR3 spells CASSWEGGGTEAFF. Written as DNA, the CDR3 is TGTGCCAGCAGCTGGGAGGGGGGGGGCACTGAAGCTTTCTTT.

The chain recombines TRBV27 with TRBJ2-7, with 7 bases identical to TRBD1. The CDR3 is made up of 17 amino acids. V was pared by 5 bases and J by 0 bases, with 13 bases of the junction left unmatched. Germline CDR1 reads MNHEY; CDR2 reads SMNVEV (reference sequence). CDR3 coding DNA: TGTGCCAGCAGTCTACGCCGTCCGGGACAGAACTCCTACGAGCAGTACTTC. Protein sequence: CASSLRRPGQNSYEQYF.

V gene TRBV4-3 combines with J gene TRBJ2-1; weak D call: TRBD2 (5 bases). Looked up from germline, CDR1 is LGHNA and CDR2 is YSLEER. CDR3 length: 13 amino acids. Trimming pared 0 bases from V and 12 bases from J, leaving 12 bases between. CDR3 protein: CASSQERRVGQFF. DNA of the CDR3: TGCGCCAGCAGCCAAGAACGGCGGGTTGGGCAGTTCTTC.

The chain joins TRBV6-5 to TRBJ2-7; D call uncertain. This CDR3 has 12 residues. Looked up from germline, CDR1 is MNHEY and CDR2 is SVGAGI. Trimming took off 7 bases at V and 3 bases at J, with 10 bases between the two ends. The CDR3 nucleotides are TGTGCCAGCACCGCGAACAGCTACGAGCAGTACTTC. As protein: CASTANSYEQYF.

The chain links TRBV4-1 to TRBJ2-4; 7 bases fit TRBD2. V lost 3 bases to trimming and J lost 7 bases; unmatched junction nucleotides: 3. This CDR3 spans 13 amino acids. The germline CDR1 and CDR2 sequences are MGHRA and YSYEKL. The CDR3 here is CASSQVAGNIQYF. DNA for the CDR3: TGCGCCAGCAGCCAGGTAGCGGGTAACATTCAGTACTTC.

This CDR3 is CASSLAGDRGSYEQYF. The CDR3 DNA sequence: TGCGCCAGCAGCTTGGCCGGGGACAGGGGCTCCTACGAGCAGTACTTC. This sequence joins TRBV5-1 and TRBJ2-7; TRBD1 aligns across 10 bases. J lost 0 bases, V lost 0 bases, and 3 bases had no gene match. In germline, CDR1 is SGHRS, CDR2 YFSETQ. The CDR3 sequence is 16 residues long.

The chain links TRBV5-6 to TRBJ1-5; maybe TRBD1 (6 bases). Germline assignment: CDR1 SGHDT and CDR2 YYEEEE. The V gene lost 4 bases and the J gene lost 3 bases, with 14 bases spanning the gap. The CDR3 loop spans 15 amino acids. CDR3 amino acids: CASSKGHLLNQPQHF. CDR3 DNA sequence: TGTGCCAGCAGCAAGGGACACCTACTCAATCAGCCCCAGCATTTT.

This chain connects TRBV5-8 to TRBJ1-1; D possibly corresponds to TRBD1 (5 bases). The CDR3 is 13 residues long. Germline values: CDR1 SGHTS, CDR2 YDEGEE. Trimming stripped 6 bases from V and 3 bases from J, with 12 bases between. CDR3 residues: CASTRPGDTEAFF. The CDR3 DNA reads TGTGCCAGCACCAGGCCGGGGGACACTGAAGCTTTCTTT.

In this sample, this clone turned up once. The chain links TRBV29-1 to TRBJ2-1; 11 bases align to TRBD2. V trimming: 1 base; J trimming: 3 bases; junction bases outside the gene matches: 8. The CDR3 runs to 17 residues. The V gene's germline CDR1 is SQVTM and CDR2 ANQGSEA. This chain's CDR3 is CSVEASGTSGFYNEQFF. The DNA of the CDR3 is TGCAGCGTTGAAGCCTCAGGGACTAGCGGTTTCTACAATGAGCAGTTCTTC.

The chain is built from TRBV30 and TRBJ2-2; D may match TRBD1 or TRBD2 (5 bases each). This CDR3 spans 14 amino acids. The V end was cut by 8 bases, the J end by 1 base, with 14 bases between. In germline, CDR1 is GTSNPN, CDR2 SVGIG (reference sequence). The CDR3 nucleotides read TGTGCCAGAAAGACTGGGGGGAACACCGGGGAGCTGTTTTTT. It codes for CARKTGGNTGELFF.

This sequence joins TRBV6-1 and TRBJ2-2; 12 bases line up with TRBD1. The junction had 1 base not matched to a gene; V was cut back by 6 bases and J by 8 bases. The CDR3 is made up of 13 amino acids. CDR1 and CDR2 (germline): MNHNS, SASEGT. CDR3 nucleotide sequence: TGTGCCAGCAGGGGACAGGGGGCTGGGGAGCTGTTTTTT. The encoded protein is CASRGQGAGELFF.